This TCR beta chain came from a study of shared clonotypes between healthy human individuals. Of note for this clone: Its antigen remains unidentified.

Study-level points and caveats: Clonotype sharing levels among donors were expected to vary with sequencing depth.

Per the original data handling: Junction-only immunoSEQ sequences carried no quality scores, so filtering differed. The protocol was immunoSEQ multiplex PCR, while the TCRdb copy is restricted to in-frame clones and leaves out a portion. That table is the source of V, J and clone size, and D and trimming were worked out from the DNA. The sample yields about 560,000 clones, around 81% seen once. Germline V lookup: CDR1 KGHSH, CDR2 LQKENI. The CDR3 loop spans 16 amino acids. J gave up 6 bases and V 6 bases, and 11 bases lay outside the gene matches. This TCR was recovered from a woman between 35 and 50 years old in good health. Some clones in this sample may be carry-over from other donors' samples. Sequencing used PBMCs. This rearrangement joins TRBV18 to TRBJ2-3; 11 positions agree with TRBD2. Here the CDR3 DNA reads TGTGCCAGCTCGGAGTTACTAGCGGGAGTTGGTGATACGCAGTATTTT. Translation: CASSELLAGVGDTQYF.